Shown below are 19 T cell receptor beta chains from a single sample sequenced in a study of beta chain features in type 1 diabetes. cDNA synthesis used the whole RNA isolate, giving expressed TCRB sequences. The table came from immunoSEQ multiplex PCR; TCRdb's copy has only in-frame clones and leaves some out. In the table there are around 250,000 clones, 11% to 15% of which are singletons. Sequencing used naive CD4+ T cells from blood. The receptors stem from a woman in her thirties or forties in good health.

This clone was seen only a few times. The chain has TRBV5-1 and TRBJ2-1; D is possibly TRBD1 (6 bases). Germline V lookup: CDR1 SGHRS, CDR2 YFSETQ. The CDR3 spans 12 residues. Trimming pared 0 bases from V and 10 bases from J, leaving 8 bases between. The CDR3 reads CASSLEQGEQFF. The CDR3, as DNA: TGCGCCAGCAGCTTGGAGCAGGGGGAGCAGTTCTTC.

This clone has just a few counts. The chain carries TRBV10-3 and TRBJ2-1, with D perhaps TRBD2 (7 bases). Germline CDR1 and CDR2: ENHRY and SYGVKD. CDR3 size: 17 residues. Between the trimmed V and J ends, which lost 4 bases and 6 bases, there was a span of 22 bases. CDR3 region: CAISGTLGGARTNEQFF. The CDR3 nucleotides are TGTGCCATCAGTGGGACCCTAGGGGGGGCCCGAACCAATGAGCAGTTCTTC.

In this sample, this clone turned up a few times. The rearrangement links TRBV27 to TRBJ1-4; D is ambiguous. The CDR3 length is 12 residues. Germline V lookup: CDR1 MNHEY, CDR2 SMNVEV (reference sequence). Trimming cost V 6 bases and J 8 bases, with 10 bases left between them. CDR3 DNA: TGTGCCAGCAGATCCGGTCGAGAAAAACTGTTTTTT. It is translated as CASRSGREKLFF.

This clone was found a few times. The rearrangement links TRBV5-4 to TRBJ2-5; D not resolved. The germline CDR1 and CDR2 sequences are SGHNT and YYREEE (reference sequence). The CDR3 is made up of 12 amino acids. V lost 1 base to trimming and J lost 5 bases, with 6 bases between them. As DNA, the CDR3 is TGTGCCAGCAGCTTGCCGCGGGAGACCCAGTACTTC. This encodes CASSLPRETQYF.

Concerning this clone itself: Other DNA sequences in this specimen translate into the identical CDR3. CDR3 sequence (DNA): TGTGCCAGCAGTTACCTTAGCAATCAGCCCCAGCATTTT. This translates into CASSYLSNQPQHF. The V gene is TRBV6-5, the J gene TRBJ1-5, with no clear D. V was cut by 2 bases and J by 0 bases, with 2 bases left in between. This CDR3 is built from 13 residues. Per the germline V gene, CDR1 is MNHEY and CDR2 is SVGAGI.

This chain joins TRBV18 and TRBJ1-5; TRBD1 aligns across 9 bases. V was clipped by 6 bases and J by 7 bases; unmatched bases: 4. This CDR3 region has 13 residues. CDR1 and CDR2 (germline): KGHSH, LQKENI. This CDR3 reads CASSRGQGQPQHF. For the CDR3, the DNA is TGTGCCAGCTCGCGGGGACAGGGCCAGCCCCAGCATTTT.

This clone was picked up a small number of times. The chain is built from TRBV14 and TRBJ1-3; D gene ambiguous. V lost 3 bases, J lost 4 bases, and 7 bases lay in between. The germline V gene has CDR1 SGHDN and CDR2 FVKESK. The CDR3 sequence is 13 residues long. Here the CDR3 DNA reads TGTGCCAGCAGCCAGACTCGGGGAAACACCATATATTTT. Encoded protein: CASSQTRGNTIYF.

In this sample, this clone turned up a few times. The chain recombines TRBV4-2 with TRBJ2-1; TRBD2 matches at 8 bases. The germline CDR1 and CDR2 sequences are LGHNA and YNFKEQ. This CDR3 spans 14 amino acids. V lost 0 bases to trimming and J lost 16 bases; unmatched junction nucleotides: 11. CDR3 region: CASSQEGGAGVGFF. In DNA form, the CDR3 reads TGTGCCAGCAGCCAAGAGGGGGGAGCGGGGGTCGGTTTCTTC.

This clone was detected a few times. V usage is TRBV28 and J usage is TRBJ1-2, with D unclear. The CDR3 is 11 residues long. Germline assignment: CDR1 MDHEN and CDR2 SYDVKM. V was cut by 8 bases and J by 6 bases, with 10 bases left in between. CDR3 nucleotides: TGTGCCAGCGGGCGCGGGGATGGCTACACCTTC. Translated: CASGRGDGYTF.

Only a few counts were recorded for this clone. This chain connects TRBV4-2 to TRBJ2-7; 8 bases are shared with TRBD2. The length of the CDR3 is 15 residues. The junction had 2 bases not matched to a gene; V was cut back by 1 base and J by 0 bases. The germline V gene encodes CDR1 LGHNA and CDR2 YNFKEQ. The CDR3 region is CASSQVAGGSYEQYF. The CDR3 nucleotides read TGTGCCAGCAGCCAAGTTGCGGGGGGCTCCTACGAGCAGTACTTC.

This clone was counted once. V and J are TRBV4-1 and TRBJ2-1; D might be TRBD2 (7 bases). Germline CDR1 reads MGHRA; CDR2 reads YSYEKL. The CDR3 is 15 residues long. Trimming took off 5 bases at V and 9 bases at J, with 20 bases between the two ends. CDR3 region: CASSVRGEVAGEQFF. The DNA for the CDR3 is TGCGCCAGCAGCGTAAGGGGGGAGGTAGCGGGTGAGCAGTTCTTC.

This chain connects TRBV6-5 to TRBJ1-5; 8 bases match TRBD1. Per the germline V gene, CDR1 is MNHEY and CDR2 is SVGAGI. The CDR3 consists of 14 residues. J was trimmed by 2 bases and V by 6 bases; bases with no gene match: 3. In DNA form, the CDR3 reads TGTGCCAGCAGCGCGGACAGGGGCAATCAGCCCCAGCATTTT. This sequence encodes CASSADRGNQPQHF.

This clone came up a few times. The chain recombines TRBV5-8 with TRBJ2-6; D ambiguous. The length of the CDR3 is 16 residues. The germline V and J ends were trimmed by 0 bases and 0 bases, with 7 bases remaining between them. Per the germline V gene, CDR1 is SGHTS and CDR2 is YDEGEE. CDR3 nucleotide sequence: TGTGCCAGCAGCTTGGGACTGACCTCTGGGGCCAACGTCCTGACTTTC. This codes for CASSLGLTSGANVLTF.

The CDR3 loop reads CASRGAVGSGANVLTF. The DNA for the CDR3 is TGCGCCAGCAGGGGGGCAGTAGGCTCTGGGGCCAACGTCCTGACTTTC. The chain joins TRBV5-1 to TRBJ2-6; D possibly corresponds to TRBD1 (6 bases). This CDR3 is built from 16 residues. The V gene lost 5 bases and the J gene lost 0 bases, with 12 bases spanning the gap. Germline loops: CDR1 SGHRS, CDR2 YFSETQ.

V is TRBV2 and J is TRBJ2-7; D may be TRBD1 (6 bases). CDR1 and CDR2 from the germline V gene are SNHLY and FYNNEI. Trimming stripped 6 bases from V and 1 base from J, with 16 bases between. The CDR3 covers 15 residues. The CDR3 DNA follows: TGTGCCAGCAGACCGACAGGCACCCTATCCTACGAGCAGTACTTC. It is translated as CASRPTGTLSYEQYF. The whole variable domain, remainder taken from reference TRBV2 and TRBJ2-7, is EPEVTQTPSHQVTQMGQEVILRCVPISNHLYFYWYRQILGQKVEFLVSFYNNEISEKSEIFDDQFSVERPDGSNFTLKIRSTKLEDSAMYFCASRPTGTLSYEQYFGPGTRLTVT.

The V and J genes are TRBV10-3 and TRBJ2-5; 11 bases are a match to TRBD1. The DNA end lines up better with TRBJ2-7; the J call may be wrong. This CDR3 comprises 15 residues. Germline CDR1 is ENHRY and CDR2 is SYGVKD. The CDR3 DNA is TGTGCCATTGGGCGAGGTGGGACAGGGGGCTACGAGCAGTACTTC. Translated: CAIGRGGTGGYEQYF.

The V and J genes are TRBV6-5 and TRBJ2-2; 7 bases align to TRBD1. This CDR3 contains 14 residues. The J segment lost 8 bases and the V segment lost 6 bases, leaving 9 bases of the junction unmatched. From germline, CDR1 is MNHEY and CDR2 SVGAGI. The CDR3 coding sequence is TGTGCCAGCAGGAGGGGACAGCCCGGAGGGGAGCTGTTTTTT. It codes for CASRRGQPGGELFF.

CDR3 in DNA: TGCGCCAGCAGCTCCGGGGGATCTTGGACAAGGGACTACACCTTC. It codes for CASSSGGSWTRDYTF. The rearrangement joins TRBV5-1 to TRBJ1-2, with a possible D match to TRBD1 (5 bases). Germline V gene lookup returns CDR1 SGHRS and CDR2 YFSETQ. Trimming removed 3 bases at V and 10 bases at J, with 22 bases between. This CDR3 region has 15 residues.

The chain employs TRBV11-2 and TRBJ2-1, with TRBD1 matching over 9 bases. This CDR3 spans 16 amino acids. Per germline, CDR1 SGHAT and CDR2 FQNNGV. V dropped 9 bases and J dropped 5; count of bases not matched to a gene: 14. CDR3 in amino acids: CASGLNTGTGNNEQFF. Here the CDR3 DNA reads TGTGCCAGTGGACTCAACACCGGGACAGGGAACAATGAGCAGTTCTTC.